The 20 T cell receptor beta chains given below trace back to one sample, sequenced in a study of blood T cell repertoires in COVID-19. Clones were read by immunoSEQ multiplex PCR, and TCRdb kept only the in-frame ones, dropping some. In the table there are hundreds of thousands of clones, about 89% of which are singletons. Sequenced material: PBMCs or T cells enriched from blood (not recorded which). The receptors stem from a woman between 40 and 55 years old who had recovered from COVID-19.

The chain couples TRBV12-3 or TRBV12-4 to TRBJ2-2; possibly TRBD2 for D (5 bases). This CDR3 region has 13 residues. V was shortened by 6 bases and J by 8 bases, with 13 bases between the two germline ends. CDR3 sequence: CASSTRRSGELFF. The CDR3 nucleotides read TGTGCCAGCAGCACGAGGAGGTCAGGGGAGCTGTTTTTT.

The gene calls are TRBV18 and TRBJ1-1, with a weak D call TRBD1 (6 bases). The CDR3 runs 15 residues. The germline CDR1 and CDR2 sequences are KGHSH and LQKENI. The V end lost 6 bases, the J end lost 3 bases, and 17 bases lay between the germline ends. CDR3 in amino acids: CASSSTTGLDTEAFF. In DNA, the CDR3 is TGTGCCAGCTCTAGTACAACAGGGTTGGACACTGAAGCTTTCTTT.

This clone has more than one count but fewer than ten. The chain has TRBV10-3 and TRBJ1-5; D is unresolved. Germline CDR1 ENHRY, CDR2 SYGVKD. The CDR3 length is 13 residues. V was cut by 3 bases and J by 0 bases, with 3 bases left in between. CDR3 sequence (DNA): TGTGCCATCAGTGACGGTAGCAATCAGCCCCAGCATTTT. Residues: CAISDGSNQPQHF.

Note on this clone: The junction does not match germline at one end; this may be a read error. This chain connects TRBV7-7 to TRBJ2-5; 12 nucleotides align to TRBD2. Looked up from germline, CDR1 is SSHAT and CDR2 is FNYEAQ (reference sequence). The CDR3 extends over 16 amino acids. The CDR3 DNA reads as TGTGCTAGCAGCTTAGGGGGACTAGCGGGTGGGGAGACCCAGTACTTC. Its protein product is CASSLGGLAGGETQYF.

The chain carries TRBV25-1 and TRBJ1-3, with D unresolved. There are 12 residues in the CDR3. Trimming pared 4 bases from V and 7 bases from J, leaving 8 bases between. CDR1 is MGHDK and CDR2 is SYGVNS in the germline V gene. CDR3 DNA: TGTGCCAGCAGTGCGGGGTGGAACACCATATATTTT. This codes for CASSAGWNTIYF.

CDR3 in amino acids: CASSSRGRNTEAFF. The CDR3 region has the DNA TGTGCCAGCAGTTCCAGGGGGCGGAACACTGAAGCTTTCTTT. V gene TRBV27 combines with J gene TRBJ1-1, with 8 bases lining up with TRBD1. CDR3 length: 14 residues. V lost 4 bases, J lost 1 base, and 2 bases stayed unmatched. Germline-derived CDR1 and CDR2 are MNHEY and SMNVEV (reference sequence).

This rearrangement joins TRBV2 to TRBJ2-5; 9 positions match TRBD2. There are 12 residues in the CDR3. Germline assignment: CDR1 SNHLY and CDR2 FYNNEI. The ends lost 7 bases at V and 9 bases at J; junction bases unmatched: 6. For the CDR3, the DNA is TGTGCCAGCACAGTAGCGGGGGAAGCCCAGTACTTC. Translating gives CASTVAGEAQYF.

The V gene is TRBV27, the J gene TRBJ2-7; no clear D gene. V was trimmed by 4 bases and J by 0 bases, leaving 4 bases between them. The V gene's germline CDR1 is MNHEY and CDR2 SMNVEV (reference sequence). This CDR3 region has 12 residues. The CDR3 here is CASSSDSYEQYF. The CDR3 nucleotides read TGTGCCAGCAGTTCAGACTCCTACGAGCAGTACTTC.

This chain links TRBV3-1 (or the pseudogene TRBV3-2) with TRBJ2-7; 8 bases align to TRBD2. The CDR3 contains 15 residues. Germline trimming cut 0 bases from V and 2 bases from J; bases unmatched to any gene: 3. CDR1 LGHDT and CDR2 YNNKEL come from the germline V gene (reference sequence). The CDR3 bases are TGTGCCAGCAGCCAAGAAGGACTAGCTGCCTACGAGCAGTACTTC. As protein: CASSQEGLAAYEQYF.

The chain combines TRBV9 with TRBJ1-1; TRBD1 matches at 10 bases. The V segment lost 2 bases and the J segment 7 bases; nucleotides outside the gene matches: 5. The CDR3 is 14 residues long. Germline V lookup: CDR1 SGDLS, CDR2 YYNGEE. CDR3 nucleotide sequence: TGTGCCAGCAGCGTCAGTGGACAGGGGGTTGAAGCTTTCTTT. Translation: CASSVSGQGVEAFF.

The V and J genes are TRBV6-6 and TRBJ2-7; 9 bases match TRBD2. Germline CDR1 MNHNY, CDR2 SVGAGI (reference sequence). V trimming: 1 base; J trimming: 6 bases; junction bases outside the gene matches: 4. The CDR3 is 14 residues long. CDR3 nucleotides: TGTGCCAGCAGTTACTTAGCGGGAGTAGGCGAGCAGTACTTC. This gives the protein CASSYLAGVGEQYF.

The CDR3 DNA is TGTGCCATTTCTGGGGGGACAGGAGCCTACAATGAGCAGTTCTTC. This gives the protein CAISGGTGAYNEQFF. V and J are TRBV5-4 and TRBJ2-1, with TRBD1 matching over 8 bases. Germline values: CDR1 SGHNT, CDR2 YYREEE (reference sequence). With 9 bases clipped from V and 2 bases from J, the junction kept 10 bases outside the gene matches. This CDR3 is 15 amino acids long.

This rearrangement joins TRBV12-5 to TRBJ1-2; D unresolved. The CDR3 sequence is 14 residues long. The germline V gene encodes CDR1 LGHNT and CDR2 FRNRAP. Deletions cut 2 bases from V and 1 base from J, with 8 bases between. CDR3 sequence (DNA): TGTGCTAGTGGTTTGTGCAGAATTAACTATGGCTACACCTTC. Amino acids: CASGLCRINYGYTF.

This chain connects TRBV11-3 to TRBJ2-6, with 12 bases identical to TRBD2. The CDR3 totals 18 residues. Germline CDR1 and CDR2: SGHNT and YENEEA. With 5 bases clipped from V and 0 bases from J, the junction kept 5 bases outside the gene matches. The CDR3 loop is CASSRGTSGFSGANVLTF. In nucleotides, the CDR3 is TGTGCCAGCAGCCGGGGGACTAGCGGGTTCTCTGGGGCCAACGTCCTGACTTTC.

This sequence joins TRBV29-1 and TRBJ1-2; no definite D call. V gave up 1 base and J gave up 3 bases, with 15 bases separating them. This CDR3 has 15 amino acids. Germline V gene lookup returns CDR1 SQVTM and CDR2 ANQGSEA. CDR3 sequence: CSVEVGRPADYGYTF. The CDR3 bases are TGCAGCGTTGAAGTGGGCAGGCCGGCCGACTATGGCTACACCTTC.

This rearrangement joins TRBV19 to TRBJ1-5, with a tentative D call TRBD1 (6 bases). Germline CDR1 is LNHDA and CDR2 is SQIVND (reference sequence). There are 14 residues in the CDR3. The V end was cut by 0 bases, the J end by 7 bases, with 10 bases between. The CDR3: CASSIDRGDQPQHF. For the CDR3, the DNA is TGTGCCAGTAGTATAGACAGGGGAGACCAGCCCCAGCATTTT. Based on the CDR3 plus reference TRBV19 and TRBJ1-5, the full variable domain is DGGITQSPKYLFRKEGQNVTLSCEQNLNHDAMYWYRQDPGQGLRLIYYSQIVNDFQKGDIAEGYSVSREKKESFPLTVTSAQKNPTAFYLCASSIDRGDQPQHFGDGTRLSIL.

The chain links TRBV4-2 to TRBJ1-2; 12 bases line up with TRBD1. V was clipped by 1 base and J by 8 bases; unmatched bases: 5. The CDR3 loop spans 15 amino acids. Germline CDR1 reads LGHNA; CDR2 reads YNFKEQ. CDR3 nucleotides: TGTGCCAGCAGCCAAGGGGGACAGGGGGCGGGAGGCTACACCTTC. This translates into CASSQGGQGAGGYTF.

The chain links TRBV18 to TRBJ2-7, with 7 bases lining up with TRBD1. Germline values: CDR1 KGHSH, CDR2 LQKENI. This CDR3 region has 12 residues. J lost 6 bases, V lost 6 bases, and 5 bases had no gene match. This chain's CDR3 is CASSATGSEQYF. The CDR3 DNA reads as TGTGCCAGCTCTGCGACAGGGAGCGAGCAGTACTTC.

The chain is built from TRBV19 and TRBJ1-1; D is unresolved. The V gene's germline CDR1 is LNHDA and CDR2 SQIVND (reference sequence). The CDR3 is 12 residues long. V lost 6 bases to trimming and J lost 6 bases, with 11 bases between them. The DNA for the CDR3 is TGTGCCAGTAGATGGCAGTCCGCTGAAGCTTTCTTT. Translated: CASRWQSAEAFF.

The rearrangement joins TRBV19 to TRBJ2-6; D remains unclear. V lost 1 base and J 0 bases, leaving 7 bases between the germline ends. The germline V gene encodes CDR1 LNHDA and CDR2 SQIVND (reference sequence). The CDR3 spans 16 residues. CDR3 nucleotides: TGTGCCAGTAGTATAGGACAACTCTCTGGGGCCAACGTCCTGACTTTC. Translated, it gives CASSIGQLSGANVLTF.